Sequencing of this T cell receptor (beta chain) was carried out in a study of neurological immune-mediated disorders. The unsorted libraries originated from 2 million PBMCs kept at -80 C. The authors made cDNA by 5'RACE with 10-nucleotide random UMIs. A single run covered 15-18 subjects with over 200 million TCR-beta sequences. A single record per CDR3 protein comes from TCRdb applying MiXCR to the 5' RACE reads. The table shows 50,000 to 55,000 distinct CDR3 sequences, with 10% occurring only once. In its sample, this clonotype was seen many times. No antigen is known for it. Study conclusions and caveats: The greatest TCR clonal expansion occurred in HTLV-1-associated myelopathy and the least in multiple sclerosis, which fell below healthy controls.

V was clipped by 6 bases and J by 0 bases, with 21 bases between them. The CDR3 runs 18 residues. The sample was PBMCs. The chain employs TRBV12-3 or TRBV12-4 and TRBJ2-1; tentative D call: TRBD2 (6 bases). The source is a man between 65 and 79 years old with HTLV-1-associated myelopathy (HAM/TSP). DNA for the CDR3: TGTGCCAGCAGCTCGACCCCGGGACTGACTGACTCCTACAATGAGCAGTTCTTC. Residues: CASSSTPGLTDSYNEQFF.